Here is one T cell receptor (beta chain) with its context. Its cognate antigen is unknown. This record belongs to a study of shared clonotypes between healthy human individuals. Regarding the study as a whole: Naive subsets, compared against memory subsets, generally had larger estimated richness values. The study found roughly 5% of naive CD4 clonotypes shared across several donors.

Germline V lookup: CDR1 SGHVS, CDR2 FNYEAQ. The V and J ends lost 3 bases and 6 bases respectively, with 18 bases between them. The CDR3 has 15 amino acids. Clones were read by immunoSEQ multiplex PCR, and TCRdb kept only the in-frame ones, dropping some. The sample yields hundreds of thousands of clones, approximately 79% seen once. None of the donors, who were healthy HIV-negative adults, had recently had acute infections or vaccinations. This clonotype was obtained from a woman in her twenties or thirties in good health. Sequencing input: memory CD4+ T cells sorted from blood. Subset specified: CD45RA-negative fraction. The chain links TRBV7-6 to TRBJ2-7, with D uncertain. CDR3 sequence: CASSLMKAPTSEQYF. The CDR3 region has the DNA TGTGCCAGCAGCTTGATGAAAGCGCCGACCAGCGAGCAGTACTTC.